This record covers a single TCR beta chain. The V and J ends lost 3 bases and 6 bases respectively, with 16 bases between them. The CDR3 contains 14 residues. CDR1 is SGHRS, CDR2 YFSETQ, per germline. The repertoire was sequenced with immunoSEQ multiplex PCR; TCRdb's copy has only in-frame clones and lacks some. The sample holds 110,000 or so clones; around 84% are singletons and the top ten take approximately 13%. This sample is drawn from a study of blood T cell repertoires in COVID-19. Turning to the study itself: The origin of the acute and convalescent COVID-19 samples was the United States, Italy and Spain. T cells, B-cell-depleted T cells, or PBMCs supplied cDNA or gDNA.

The receptor was derived from a human donor in a cohort sampled during active COVID-19. V is TRBV5-1 and J is TRBJ2-7; D is perhaps TRBD1 (5 bases). The sequencing sample was made of peripheral blood. The CDR3 DNA sequence: TGCGCCAGCAGCTGGGGCAGGGTCGATTCCGAGCAGTACTTC. Amino acids: CASSWGRVDSEQYF.